Following are 15 T cell receptor beta chains from one sample sequenced in a study of T cell clonotyping in hematopoietic cell transplantation. The time point here: recipient sample about 28 days before transplant, after cytoreduction. Method: immunoSEQ multiplex PCR; TCRdb's copy keeps in-frame clones and lacks some. The table has 35,000 to 45,000 clones, 90% to 95% seen once. This specimen was peripheral blood mononuclear cells, taken before stem cell transplant. These TCRs come from a man in his forties with chronic myeloid leukemia. Some clones in this sample may be carry-over from other donors' samples.

The chain links TRBV5-1 to TRBJ2-5; 9 nucleotides agree with TRBD1. Germline-derived CDR1 and CDR2 are SGHRS and YFSETQ. The CDR3 runs 14 residues. The ends lost 4 bases at V and 4 bases at J; junction bases unmatched: 5. This CDR3 is CASSLTGGIETQYF. CDR3 nucleotides: TGCGCCAGCAGCCTTACAGGGGGCATAGAGACCCAGTACTTC.

Only one count was recorded for this clone. The chain links TRBV2 to TRBJ1-4; no reliable D call. Germline lookup yields CDR1 SNHLY and CDR2 FYNNEI. The CDR3 is 13 residues long. Trimming removed 8 bases from V and 7 bases from J, with 14 bases in between. In DNA, the CDR3 is TGTGCCAGCCTGGAGGCAGCCCCTGAAAAACTGTTTTTT. Its translation: CASLEAAPEKLFF.

The chain carries TRBV4-2 and TRBJ1-2; D uncertain. Germline loops: CDR1 LGHNA, CDR2 YNFKEQ. The germline V and J ends were trimmed by 4 bases and 10 bases, with 10 bases remaining between them. This CDR3 comprises 11 residues. Here the CDR3 reads CASSPYRVYTF. The CDR3, as DNA: TGTGCCAGCAGCCCCTACCGGGTCTACACCTTC.

V usage is TRBV10-3 and J usage is TRBJ1-1, with 7 nucleotides matching TRBD1. CDR1 and CDR2 (germline): ENHRY, SYGVKD. This CDR3 contains 14 residues. Trimming took 4 bases from V and 3 from J; bases not matched to a gene: 5. CDR3 protein: CAISGDRAYTEAFF. For the CDR3, the DNA is TGTGCCATCAGTGGAGACAGGGCGTACACTGAAGCTTTCTTT.

The J gene is TRBJ1-1, the V gene TRBV11-2; D might be TRBD1 (6 bases). Germline CDR1 and CDR2: SGHAT and FQNNGV. V was cut by 1 base and J by 0 bases, with 12 bases left in between. The CDR3 spans 16 residues. This chain's CDR3 is CASSLGGARVNTEAFF. The CDR3 bases are TGTGCCAGCAGCTTAGGGGGGGCCAGGGTGAACACTGAAGCTTTCTTT.

The chain uses TRBV4-3 and TRBJ2-6; the match to TRBD2 covers 8 bases. Trimming at V came to 5 bases and at J to 1 base, leaving 4 bases not matched to a gene. The CDR3 has 16 amino acids. The germline V gene has CDR1 LGHNA and CDR2 YSLEER. The CDR3 bases are TGCGCCAGCAGCAGAGCGGGGGATTCTGGGGCCAACGTCCTGACTTTC. As protein: CASSRAGDSGANVLTF.

The genes are TRBV29-1 and TRBJ1-2; the D is unclear. Trimming took 2 bases from V and 8 from J, leaving 6 bases between them. Germline V gene sequence: CDR1 SQVTM, CDR2 ANQGSEA. The CDR3 covers 10 residues. For the CDR3, the DNA is TGCAGCGTTGAAATAGGGGGCTACACCTTC. This gives the protein CSVEIGGYTF.

V and J are TRBV20-1 and TRBJ1-1; D gene uncertain. Between the trimmed V and J ends, which lost 5 bases and 4 bases, there was a span of 8 bases. Germline V gene sequence: CDR1 DFQATT, CDR2 SNEGSKA (reference sequence). The CDR3 has 11 amino acids. The CDR3 DNA reads as TGCAGTGCTGGAGGCACCACTGAAGCTTTCTTT. It encodes CSAGGTTEAFF.

For the CDR3, the DNA is TGCGCCAGCAGCCGTGGACAGTCATCACCCCTCCACTTT. Amino acids: CASSRGQSSPLHF. The V call is TRBV4-1, the J call TRBJ1-6, with D tentatively TRBD1 (6 bases). The CDR3 is 13 amino acids. Germline assignment: CDR1 MGHRA and CDR2 YSYEKL. Trimming shortened V by 4 bases and J by 10 bases, and 11 bases separated the two germline ends.

This sequence joins TRBV11-1 and TRBJ2-2; 10 nucleotides align to TRBD1. V shed 3 bases and J 8 bases; nucleotides not matched to a gene: 6. From germline, CDR1 is SGHAT and CDR2 FQDESV (reference sequence). This CDR3 region has 15 residues. Here the CDR3 reads CASSLGTGAHGELFF. The CDR3 DNA is TGTGCCAGCAGCTTGGGGACAGGGGCGCATGGGGAGCTGTTTTTT.

The gene calls are TRBV5-4 and TRBJ2-7; TRBD2 might be the D (7 bases). This CDR3 comprises 15 residues. The V and J ends lost 5 bases and 6 bases respectively, with 21 bases between them. CDR1 SGHNT and CDR2 YYREEE come from the germline V gene (reference sequence). CDR3 residues: CASSSFRGAASEQYF. DNA for the CDR3: TGTGCCAGCAGTTCATTTCGGGGGGCGGCCAGCGAGCAGTACTTC.

The chain uses TRBV7-6 and TRBJ1-3; D remains ambiguous. CDR3 length: 14 amino acids. V lost 5 bases, J lost 5 bases, and 13 bases lay in between. The germline CDR1 and CDR2 sequences are SGHVS and FNYEAQ. The CDR3 DNA follows: TGTGCCAGCAGCCCTCGGACGGATCGAAACACCATATATTTT. Translating gives CASSPRTDRNTIYF.

The CDR3 DNA reads as TGTGCCAGCGTTATTGGACAGGGCGCGACCCAGTACTTC. It translates to CASVIGQGATQYF. V and J are TRBV2 and TRBJ2-5; 8 bases map to TRBD1. This CDR3 is 13 amino acids long. CDR1 is SNHLY, CDR2 FYNNEI, per germline. V lost 8 bases to trimming and J lost 7 bases; unmatched junction nucleotides: 9.

The chain links TRBV19 to TRBJ2-1, with TRBD1 matching 11 bases. This CDR3 is 14 amino acids long. V shed 5 bases and J 7 bases; nucleotides not matched to a gene: 4. The V gene's germline CDR1 is LNHDA and CDR2 SQIVND (reference sequence). The CDR3 reads CASSQGTGGNEQFF. DNA for the CDR3: TGTGCCAGTAGTCAAGGGACAGGGGGAAATGAGCAGTTCTTC.

J is TRBJ1-1 and V is TRBV28; weak D call: TRBD1 (5 bases). This CDR3 spans 13 amino acids. V lost 11 bases and J lost 5, with 18 bases in between. From germline, CDR1 is MDHEN and CDR2 SYDVKM. In DNA, the CDR3 is TGTGCCGGAAGGACTGTCCGGGGGACTGAAGCTTTCTTT. This sequence encodes CAGRTVRGTEAFF.